Listed here is a single T cell receptor (beta chain). No antigen is known for it. Researchers ran the PCR with 60 Vbeta and 13 Jbeta primers. Sequenced by immunoSEQ multiplex PCR; TCRdb stores in-frame clones only, minus some. The sample lists 150,000 to 250,000 clones, over 65% occurring once. This record belongs to a study of cytomegalovirus exposure and HLA in healthy donors. Overall study context: Early released data comprised approximately 85 million unique TCRs from HLA-typed donors. Overall study findings and caveats: The study had only CMV serostatus as immune exposure information. One cluster of highly shared sequence variants probably arose as a sequencing artifact. The authors assumed roughly uniform sequencing depth across donors for presence/absence analyses.

This TCR came from a boy between 2 and 15 years old in good health and CMV-seronegative. The sequenced sample consisted of PBMCs.

In DNA, the CDR3 is TGTGCCAGCTCCGTGGGGGGGACAGGAAGGTGGGCCCACTATGGCTACACCTTC. Translation: CASSVGGTGRWAHYGYTF. The gene calls are TRBV5-4 and TRBJ1-2; 8 bases agree with TRBD1. From germline, CDR1 is SGHNT and CDR2 YYREEE (reference sequence). The V segment lost 7 bases and the J segment 3 bases; nucleotides outside the gene matches: 20. The CDR3 extends over 18 amino acids. The full variable domain, rest sourced from reference TRBV5-4 and TRBJ1-2, is ETGVTQSPTHLIKTRGQQVTLRCSSQSGHNTVSWYQQALGQGPQFIFQYYREEENGRGNFPPRFSGLQFPNYSSELNVNALELDDSALYLCASSVGGTGRWAHYGYTFGSGTRLTVV.